Listed below are T cell receptor beta chains from one sample, sequenced in a study of radiation and T cells in renal cell carcinoma. The data were produced by immunoSEQ multiplex PCR, yet TCRdb's version contains in-frame clones alone and is incomplete. The sample has over 85,000 clones, around four fifths seen once; the top ten hold more than 9%. The sample was blood, taken from a patient whose treatment included radiotherapy and nephrectomy. All receptors derive from a man in his forties or fifties with renal cell carcinoma. The CDR3 runs from the conserved cysteine through the conserved F or W. A D gene is named only where the DNA matches it firmly. Size is omitted from some rows. Given values are once, few, many or a class for expanded clones.

j_call,v_call,d_call,clone_size,cdr3_aa,cdr3_nt
TRBJ2-1,TRBV4-1,NA,once,CASSQDPGGDEQFF,TGCGCCAGCAGCCAAGATCCCGGGGGCGATGAGCAGTTCTTC
TRBJ2-7,TRBV28,NA,NA,CASSFRVSYEQYF,TGTGCCAGCAGTTTCCGGGTTTCCTACGAGCAGTACTTC
TRBJ2-7,TRBV7-9,NA,NA,CASTYSQLEQYF,TGTGCCAGCACCTACTCTCAACTTGAGCAGTACTTC
TRBJ2-7,TRBV27,NA,NA,CASSLSMSGAYEQYF,TGTGCCAGCAGTTTATCGATGTCCGGGGCCTACGAGCAGTACTTC
TRBJ1-4,TRBV6-1,NA,NA,CASSESVFATNEKLFF,TGTGCCAGCAGTGAAAGTGTCTTTGCAACTAATGAAAAACTGTTTTTT
TRBJ1-4,TRBV2,NA,NA,CASTYWQGGEKLFF,TGTGCCAGCACTTATTGGCAGGGAGGTGAAAAACTGTTTTTT
TRBJ2-6,TRBV4-3,TRBD1,NA,CASSQDVVGTGRSGANVLTF,TGCGCCAGCAGCCAAGATGTCGTAGGGACAGGGAGATCTGGGGCCAACGTCCTGACTTTC
TRBJ1-3,TRBV4-3,NA,once,CASSQEDSLISGNTIYF,TGCGCCAGCAGCCAAGAAGACAGTCTAATCTCTGGAAACACCATATATTTT
TRBJ1-1,TRBV5-1,NA,NA,CASSLSGVDTEAFF,TGCGCCAGCAGCTTGTCCGGGGTGGACACTGAAGCTTTCTTT
TRBJ2-7,TRBV30,NA,NA,CAWSGAGFDEQYF,TGTGCCTGGAGTGGAGCTGGGTTCGACGAGCAGTACTTC
TRBJ1-4,TRBV7-9,NA,few,CASSLKGGLVEKLFF,TGTGCCAGCAGCTTAAAGGGGGGCCTGGTTGAAAAACTGTTTTTT
TRBJ1-2,TRBV2,TRBD1,NA,CASNIGLAGGNYGYTF,TGTGCCAGCAACATTGGCCTGGCAGGGGGTAACTATGGCTACACCTTC
TRBJ2-1,TRBV6-4,TRBD2,NA,CASSVAAGGSNEQFF,TGTGCCAGCAGTGTAGCCGCGGGAGGGTCCAATGAGCAGTTCTTC
TRBJ2-1,TRBV7-7,NA,NA,CASSLDGYNEQFF,TGTGCTAGCAGCTTAGACGGGTACAATGAGCAGTTCTTC
TRBJ2-5,TRBV7-7,TRBD2,NA,CASSSGGGGKTQYF,TGTGCTAGCAGCTCAGGCGGGGGTGGAAAGACCCAGTACTTC
TRBJ2-3,TRBV15,TRBD1,once,CATSPGTGHTDTQYF,TGTGCCACCAGTCCCGGGACAGGGCACACAGATACGCAGTATTTT
TRBJ2-7,TRBV18,NA,NA,CASSPPSSYEQYF,TGTGCCAGCTCACCACCTTCCTCCTACGAGCAGTACTTC
TRBJ1-1,TRBV5-1,NA,NA,CASGDWGSPEAFF,TGCGCCAGCGGGGACTGGGGGTCCCCTGAAGCTTTCTTT
TRBJ1-2,TRBV27,NA,few,CASSLSGGSYGYTF,TGTGCCAGCAGTTTATCAGGGGGGAGCTATGGCTACACCTTC
TRBJ1-3,TRBV30,TRBD1,NA,CAWSVEGALGNTIYF,TGTGCCTGGAGTGTTGAGGGGGCGCTTGGAAACACCATATATTTT
TRBJ2-3,TRBV6-5,NA,NA,CASSYSTVSDTQYF,TGTGCCAGCAGTTACTCGACAGTCTCAGATACGCAGTATTTT
TRBJ1-4,TRBV5-1,NA,NA,CASSVDLAEKLFF,TGCGCCAGCAGCGTGGACTTGGCTGAAAAACTGTTTTTT
TRBJ2-5,TRBV18,NA,NA,CASSPFGGATGEETQYF,TGTGCCAGCTCACCATTTGGGGGGGCCACCGGGGAAGAGACCCAGTACTTC
TRBJ1-3,TRBV19,NA,NA,CASRPTDRNTIYF,TGTGCCAGTAGGCCGACAGACCGGAACACCATATATTTT
TRBJ2-1,TRBV27,TRBD2,NA,CASSFLGLAGSGYNEQFF,TGTGCCAGCAGTTTTCTTGGACTAGCGGGTTCGGGCTACAATGAGCAGTTCTTC
TRBJ2-3,TRBV30,NA,NA,CAWNNGGETQYF,TGTGCCTGGAACAACGGAGGGGAGACGCAGTATTTT
TRBJ1-5,TRBV4-2,NA,NA,CASSPQGHGTDSNQPQHF,TGTGCCAGCAGCCCGCAAGGACACGGTACAGATAGCAATCAGCCCCAGCATTTT
TRBJ1-2,TRBV7-8,NA,NA,CASSPGRADGYTF,TGTGCCAGCAGCCCCGGACGGGCAGATGGCTACACCTTC
TRBJ2-7,TRBV7-9,TRBD2,NA,CASSSPGLAHEQYF,TGTGCCAGCAGCTCACCGGGACTAGCTCACGAGCAGTACTTC
TRBJ1-4,TRBV7-6,NA,NA,CASSLGGHSGEKLFF,TGTGCCAGCAGCTTAGGTGGACATTCGGGTGAAAAACTGTTTTTT
TRBJ2-3,TRBV7-9,NA,few,CASSLAADTQYF,TGTGCCAGCAGCTTAGCTGCAGATACGCAGTATTTT
TRBJ2-1,TRBV7-6,TRBD2,NA,CASGLAENNEQFF,TGTGCCAGCGGACTAGCGGAAAACAATGAGCAGTTCTTC
TRBJ2-3,TRBV7-9,TRBD2,NA,CASSVAGGEDTQYF,TGTGCCAGCAGTGTAGCGGGGGGCGAGGATACGCAGTATTTT
TRBJ1-1,TRBV7-2,TRBD1,many,CASSFWTGQLNTEAFF,TGTGCCAGCAGCTTTTGGACAGGGCAGTTAAACACTGAAGCTTTCTTT
TRBJ2-5,TRBV2,TRBD2,NA,CASSYYGTSGYQETQYF,TGTGCCAGCAGTTATTACGGGACTAGCGGATACCAAGAGACCCAGTACTTC
TRBJ2-7,TRBV7-8,TRBD2,NA,CASSSTTSGGPYEDF,TGTGCCAGCAGCTCAACCACTAGCGGGGGGCCATATGAAGACTTC
TRBJ2-2,TRBV5-5,NA,NA,CASGFAGELFF,TGTGCCAGCGGCTTTGCCGGGGAGCTGTTTTTT
TRBJ2-7,TRBV6-1,TRBD2,NA,CASSAASGGRYEQYF,TGTGCCAGCAGTGCGGCTAGCGGGGGGAGGTACGAGCAGTACTTC
TRBJ2-7,TRBV6-1,NA,NA,CASSLHNEQYF,TGTGCCAGCAGTCTCCATAACGAGCAGTACTTC
TRBJ2-2,TRBV30,NA,NA,CAWSPTRWAGELFF,TGTGCCTGGAGTCCGACTAGATGGGCCGGGGAGCTGTTTTTT
TRBJ1-2,TRBV7-2,TRBD1,NA,CASSFASTGGRLTF,TGTGCCAGCAGCTTTGCCAGTACAGGGGGGCGGCTGACCTTC
TRBJ2-2,TRBV19,NA,NA,CASSIGFRYTGELFF,TGTGCCAGTAGTATAGGATTTAGGTACACCGGGGAGCTGTTTTTT
TRBJ1-2,TRBV6-6,NA,once,CASSYSSQGPSGYTF,TGTGCCAGCAGTTACTCGAGTCAGGGCCCAAGTGGCTACACCTTC
TRBJ2-1,TRBV2,NA,once,CASEIRGNEQFF,TGTGCCAGCGAGATTCGCGGGAATGAGCAGTTCTTC
TRBJ1-1,TRBV6-6,NA,few,CASSYPGLTEAFF,TGTGCCAGCAGTTACCCAGGGTTGACTGAAGCTTTCTTT
TRBJ2-1,TRBV15,NA,once,CATSILSYRGGGEQFF,TGTGCCACCAGCATCCTCAGCTATCGAGGAGGGGGCGAGCAGTTCTTC
TRBJ2-5,TRBV5-1,NA,NA,CASSIGVEGEETQYF,TGCGCCAGCAGCATTGGCGTGGAGGGGGAAGAGACCCAGTACTTC
TRBJ2-5,TRBV5-1,TRBD1,NA,CASSLGQGGPQYF,TGCGCCAGCAGCCTGGGACAGGGGGGACCCCAGTACTTC
TRBJ2-1,TRBV10-3,NA,NA,CATREERDSYYNEQFF,TGTGCCACCAGAGAAGAACGGGACTCCTATTACAATGAGCAGTTCTTC
TRBJ2-1,TRBV5-6,TRBD2,NA,CASSRASGSTYNEQFF,TGTGCCAGCAGCCGGGCTAGCGGGTCGACGTACAATGAGCAGTTCTTC